This T cell receptor (beta chain) was sequenced in a study of regulatory T cells in long-lasting Graves disease. CDR3-region Arm-PCR and iRepertoire HTBI primers produced the TCR beta libraries. MiXCR was run by TCRdb on the multiplex PCR reads, yielding one entry per CDR3 protein. The sample shows approximately 310,000 distinct CDR3 sequences, 18% of them seen only once. The time point denotes: newly diagnosed GD, antithyroid drugs for less than 3 months. PBMCs were the source of the RNA used for TCR sequencing. This CDR3 spans 13 amino acids. Germline CDR1 and CDR2: SNHLY and FYNNEI. Overall study findings and caveats: Persistent Graves' patients showed less TCR diversity than newly diagnosed patients showed.

This clonotype was recorded a few times. Its cognate antigen is unknown. A much larger clonotype is one base distant, so this may be a read error. The chain links TRBV2 to TRBJ2-7; 9 bases match TRBD1. This specimen was peripheral blood mononuclear cells (PBMCs), taken at new diagnosis, from a patient treated with antithyroid drugs. This TCR was sampled from a female donor with Graves disease. This CDR3 is CASRGQGRYERYF. The CDR3 bases are TGTGCCAGCCGAGGACAGGGGAGGTACGAGCGGTACTTC. Looking up the rest from reference TRBV2 and TRBJ2-7 gives the full variable domain: EPEVTQTPSHQVTQMGQEVILRCVPISNHLYFYWYRQILGQKVEFLVSFYNNEISEKSEIFDDQFSVERPDGSNFTLKIRSTKLEDSAMYFCASRGQGRYERYFGPGTRLTVT.